Listed here are 3 T cell receptor beta chains from one sample, sequenced in a study of Graves' ophthalmopathy and Graves' hyperthyroidism. Amplifying from RNA transcripts, the study obtained TCR beta CDR3 regions. The first round was an RT-PCR with HTBI primers, and the second round was a multiplex PCR. TCRdb fed the multiplex PCR reads into MiXCR, producing one record per CDR3 protein. The table shows around 590,000 distinct CDR3 sequences, with roughly 40% occurring only once. The sample was peripheral blood or thyroid tissue (not recorded which). Receptors originate from an adult man with Graves' hyperthyroidism.

This clonotype was observed at least ten times. The chain joins TRBV6-2 or TRBV6-3 to TRBJ2-5; the match to TRBD2 covers 8 bases. The V gene end was trimmed by 5 bases and the J gene end by 4 bases; junction bases not matched to a gene: 12. Per the germline V gene, CDR1 is MNHEY and CDR2 is SVGEGT. The CDR3 contains 16 residues. The CDR3 region is CASSPVGQRGRETQYF. Written as DNA, the CDR3 is TGTGCCAGCAGTCCCGTTGGCCAGCGGGGGCGAGAGACCCAGTACTTC.

The chain joins TRBV11-2 to TRBJ1-5, with 8 bases identical to TRBD1. Germline V CDR1 and CDR2: SGHAT, FQNNGV. The V gene end was trimmed by 6 bases and the J gene end by 7 bases; junction bases not matched to a gene: 11. The CDR3 covers 15 residues. This chain's CDR3 is CASSTRGQVTQPQHF. CDR3 DNA: TGTGCCAGCAGTACGAGGGGACAGGTCACCCAGCCCCAGCATTTT.

This clonotype was found many times. The V and J genes are TRBV12-3 or TRBV12-4 and TRBJ1-1; TRBD1 agrees at 9 bases. Trimming took 5 bases from V and 2 from J; bases not matched to a gene: 6. The length of the CDR3 is 15 residues. The CDR3 protein is CASSGQGPTNTEAFF. DNA of the CDR3: TGTGCCAGCAGTGGACAGGGGCCAACTAACACTGAAGCTTTCTTT.